Described below is a single T cell receptor beta chain sequence and its context. Its specificity is not known. This record comes from a study of shared clonotypes between healthy human individuals. Study-wide results and caveats: Non-shared clonotypes showed lower generation probabilities than clonotypes common to all four donors.

This CDR3 spans 16 amino acids. Germline CDR1 reads SGHRS; CDR2 reads YFSETQ. J lost 3 bases, V lost 0 bases, and 8 bases had no gene match. Repertoires were generated with immunoSEQ multiplex PCR, while TCRdb's copy carries only in-frame clones and drops some. The table lists over a million clones, roughly 95% of them singletons, with roughly 1.2% in the top ten. This chain links TRBV5-1 with TRBJ2-7, with 8 positions matching TRBD1. Material for sequencing was naive CD4+ T cells sorted from blood. Documented subset: CD45RA+ positively selected. The TCR was taken from a young man in good health. The CDR3 is CASSLAERQGFYEQYF. The CDR3 region has the DNA TGCGCCAGCAGCTTGGCCGAAAGACAGGGGTTCTACGAGCAGTACTTC.